The T cell receptor beta chain under discussion was sequenced for a study of blood T cell repertoires in COVID-19 (dated by TCRdb to 2019 to 2021). In terms of the full investigation: Samples from collaborators originated in the United States, Italy and Spain and spanned both the acute and convalescent phases of COVID-19. The material from the prospective study consisted of cDNA or gDNA derived from T cells, B-cell-depleted T cells, or PBMCs. Deeply sampled blood TCRbeta repertoires from subjects exposed to, actively infected with, or recovered from COVID-19 were included in the dataset. The repertoires were released in a freely available public database intended as a resource for research on the immune response to SARS-CoV-2. Samples came from the ongoing ImmuneRACE study (first 160 participants) plus 1,254 subjects from 6 global collaborators. Sample metadata almost always included a de-identified subject ID, COVID-19 status, age in years and sex. Where available, HLA class I and class II types were obtained from metadata supplied by the sample provider rather than from assay-based typing.

Broader findings and caveats from the paper: How much clinical and demographic metadata was included differed by source and by participant, and the metadata was provided uncurated.

TCRbeta CDR3 regions were amplified from genomic DNA by means of the immunoSEQ Assay, a bias-controlled multiplex PCR. In the paper's pipeline: Nucleated cell counts per sample were estimated from amplification of reference gene primers within the assay. To quantify the absolute abundance of each unique TCRbeta CDR3 rearrangement, sequence reads were collapsed and filtered. For each sample, productive Simpson clonality was calculated by taking the square root of Simpson's diversity index across productive rearrangements. Drawn from immuneACCESS, this table holds only the in-frame rearrangements with V and J called that TCRdb kept. Clones are partly lost; checked studies trace under half to an unresolved V gene and leave the rest unexplained. V and J calls plus clone size are reproduced from that table; the DNA served to infer D and trimming. This sample is represented by approximately 300,000 clones; about 90% of them were singletons. Approximately 5.4% of the sample comes from the top ten.

Participants in the prospective study were enrolled through a virtual design, were aged roughly 18 to 100 years, and lived in roughly 24 United States geographic areas. Cohort assignment in the prospective study relied on participant-reported clinical history from a screening survey and a study questionnaire. Recovered participants in ImmuneRACE Cohort 3 were defined by two consecutive negative NP/OP PCR tests, clearance by a healthcare professional, or resolution of symptoms. In the prospective study, whole blood, serum and a nasopharyngeal or oropharyngeal swab were collected from each participant by mobile phlebotomists. Participants in the prospective study had the option to provide additional blood draws and questionnaires over a roughly two-month period. Blood samples from the prospective study were shipped frozen or at room temperature prior to DNA extraction. Remarks on this clone: Its antigen is still unknown. Base qualities are missing; no much larger clone stands one base away.

This receptor was taken from a woman under 40 who had recovered from COVID-19. The material sequenced was PBMCs or T cells enriched from blood (not recorded which).

The DNA reads as follows: TGCGCCAGCAGCCAAGCCTACAGGGTACAGGAAAAACTGTTTTTT. This encodes CASSQAYRVQEKLFF. Recombination joined TRBV4-3 with TRBJ1-4; 6 matching bases give a weak D call of TRBD1. V gives up 1 base and J gives up 8 bases, and the segment between their germline ends measures 14 bases. The germline V gene sets CDR1 to LGHNA and CDR2 to YSLEER. CDR3 length: 15 amino acids, cysteine to phenylalanine. CDR3 DNA is the only sequence kept; it has 45 bases, read in frame from the first base.